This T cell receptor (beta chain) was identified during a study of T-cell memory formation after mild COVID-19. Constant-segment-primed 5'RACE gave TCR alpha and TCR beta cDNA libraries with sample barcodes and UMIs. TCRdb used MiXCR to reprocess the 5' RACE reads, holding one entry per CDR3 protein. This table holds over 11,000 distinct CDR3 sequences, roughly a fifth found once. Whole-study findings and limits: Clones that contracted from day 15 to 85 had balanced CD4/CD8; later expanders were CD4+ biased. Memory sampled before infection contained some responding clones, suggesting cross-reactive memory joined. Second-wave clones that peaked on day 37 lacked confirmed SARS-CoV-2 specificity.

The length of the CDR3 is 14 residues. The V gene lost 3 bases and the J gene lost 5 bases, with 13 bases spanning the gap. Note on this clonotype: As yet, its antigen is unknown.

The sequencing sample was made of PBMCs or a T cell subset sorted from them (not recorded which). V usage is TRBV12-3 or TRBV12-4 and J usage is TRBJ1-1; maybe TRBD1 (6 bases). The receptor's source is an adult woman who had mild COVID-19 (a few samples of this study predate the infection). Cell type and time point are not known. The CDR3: CASSFRGGRTEAFF. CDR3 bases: TGTGCCAGCAGTTTTAGGGGGGGGAGGACTGAAGCTTTCTTT.